Listed below are T cell receptor beta chains from one sample, sequenced in a study of read filtering for tumor transcriptome and immune sequencing. One entry per CDR3 protein results from TCRdb running MiXCR on the reads. The repertoire holds around 58,000 distinct CDR3 sequences, more than 11% seen once, with around 45% in the top ten. Sequencing was performed on a population of CD138-negative cells sorted from bone marrow. These receptors were obtained from a donor aged 40 or older with multiple myeloma. CDR3s include the opening cysteine and the closing phenylalanine or tryptophan. The D gene is left open where the match is weak. A row's size may be missing; if present it is once, few, many or a size class.

d_gene,j_gene,v_gene,abundance,CDR3nt,CDR3aa
TRBD1,TRBJ2-7,TRBV4-1,-,TGCGCCAGCAGCAATGACAGGGGCTCGTACGATCAGTACTTC,CASSNDRGSYDQYF
TRBD2,TRBJ2-7,TRBV7-3,many,TGTGCCAGCAGCTGGGGACTAGCGGGAGAAGGCTACGAGCAGTACTTC,CASSWGLAGEGYEQYF
-,TRBJ1-1,TRBV5-1,-,TGCGCCAGCAGCTTGGGAACAGGGAGTAACACTGAAGCTTTCTTT,CASSLGTGSNTEAFF
TRBD2,TRBJ2-1,TRBV20-1,many,TGCAGTGCTAGGACTAGCGGGAACAATGAGCAGTTCTTC,CSARTSGNNEQFF
TRBD1,TRBJ2-2,TRBV4-3,many,TGCGCCAGCAGCCTTCGACAGGGTGGCGGGGAGCTGTTTTTT,CASSLRQGGGELFF
TRBD1,TRBJ1-4,TRBV5-1,few,TGCGCCAGCAGCTTGTCGGCAGGGGGTAGTGAAAAACTGTTTTTT,CASSLSAGGSEKLFF
TRBD2,TRBJ2-3,TRBV28,many,TGTGCCAGCAGTTCTCATAGCGGGACCGGCACAGATACGCAGTATTTT,CASSSHSGTGTDTQYF
TRBD2,TRBJ2-1,TRBV9,once,TGTGCCAGCAGCGTAGTCGCGGGAGGTCAAGTTGAGCAGTTTTTC,CASSVVAGGQVEQFF
TRBD1,TRBJ1-4,TRBV20-1,many,TGCAGTGCTAGCGTACCGGGACAGGGGCTCACTAATGAAAAACTGTTTTTT,CSASVPGQGLTNEKLFF
TRBD1,TRBJ2-5,TRBV7-9,-,TGTGCCAGCAGCCCCTTGGACAGGGGAACCCAGTACTTC,CASSPLDRGTQYF
-,TRBJ1-1,TRBV5-1,many,TGCGCCAGCAGCTTGGAGGGGCCCGGGGATAACACTGAAGCTTTCTTT,CASSLEGPGDNTEAFF
TRBD2,TRBJ2-1,TRBV19,many,TGTGCCAGTAGTACCGCGACTAGCGGGGGTCAGTTCTTC,CASSTATSGGQFF
TRBD1,TRBJ1-3,TRBV12-5,-,TGTGCTAGTGGCTCGGACAGGGGTTACGGAAACACCATATATTTT,CASGSDRGYGNTIYF
TRBD1,TRBJ1-5,TRBV28,many,TGTGCCAGCAGTTTACCCCCGCACAGGGGCGGGAATCAGCCCCAGCATTTT,CASSLPPHRGGNQPQHF
-,TRBJ1-1,TRBV11-3,many,TGTGCCAGCAGACTATTTGACACTGAAGCTTTCTTT,CASRLFDTEAFF
-,TRBJ2-3,TRBV28,-,TGTGCCGGCATGGATGGCGGGAGCACAGATACGCAGTATTTT,CAGMDGGSTDTQYF
-,TRBJ1-1,TRBV7-9,many,TGTGCCAGCAGCAAGGGGGCTGAAGCTTTCTTT,CASSKGAEAFF
-,TRBJ1-5,TRBV5-5,many,TGTGCCAGCAGCTTGGGGACAGTTAGCAATCAGCCCCAGCATTTT,CASSLGTVSNQPQHF
TRBD1,TRBJ1-1,TRBV5-1,few,TGCGCCAGCAGCTCCGACCGGACAGGGGTTGACACTGAAGCTTTCTTT,CASSSDRTGVDTEAFF
-,TRBJ2-6,TRBV7-3,many,TGTGCCAGCAGCCCCCTTGGGAGTGGGGCCAACGTCCTGACTTTC,CASSPLGSGANVLTF
-,TRBJ2-2,TRBV5-6,many,TGTGCCAGCAGCTTGGATCTGTGGGGGGCGCGCACCGGGGAGCTGTTTTTT,CASSLDLWGARTGELFF
TRBD1,TRBJ2-7,TRBV4-1,many,TGCGCCAGCAGACCCGAAGGGACAGAGTCGTTCTACGAGCAGTACTTC,CASRPEGTESFYEQYF
-,TRBJ2-7,TRBV13,many,TGTGCCAGCAGCTCCCTCCGGAACGAGCAGTACTTC,CASSSLRNEQYF
-,TRBJ2-7,TRBV24-1,many,TGTGCCACCAGTGACCGCGACGGGAGGCAGTACTTC,CATSDRDGRQYF